The rows below give T cell receptor beta chains drawn from one sample of a study of memory CD4+ T cells and cytomegalovirus serostatus. Profiled with immunoSEQ multiplex PCR; TCRdb holds only in-frame clones, not every one. The sample contains about 41,000 clones, roughly 83% of which appear only once. The sample comprised memory CD4+ T cells from blood. The receptors were sampled from an adult in good health and CMV-seronegative. The CDR3 runs from the conserved cysteine through the conserved F or W. D genes are given only for firm matches. Size is stated for part of the rows, as once, few or many counts, or as a class when the clone is expanded.

v_gene,j_gene,d_gene,abundance,CDR3nt,CDR3aa
TRBV2,TRBJ1-2,TRBD1,-,TGTGCCAGCAGTGCTGGGACAGGTCTATCTGGCTACACCTTC,CASSAGTGLSGYTF
TRBV6-5,TRBJ1-2,TRBD1,-,TGTGCCAGCAGTTACTCATCCGGGACAGGGTATGGCTACACCTTC,CASSYSSGTGYGYTF
TRBV2,TRBJ1-5,-,-,TGTGCCAGCAGTCCCCAGGGAGGGGGTCAGCCCCAGCATTTT,CASSPQGGGQPQHF
TRBV7-3,TRBJ2-5,TRBD1,-,TGTGCCAGCAGCCTGCGACAGGGGGCGATCCAAGAGACCCAGTACTTC,CASSLRQGAIQETQYF
TRBV18,TRBJ2-2,-,-,TGTGCCAGCTCACCGGTTTTCGGGGAGCTGTTTTTT,CASSPVFGELFF
TRBV7-6,TRBJ1-2,-,-,TGTGCCAGCAGCCCCGCCGGGGGAGGCTATGGCTACACCTTC,CASSPAGGGYGYTF
TRBV2,TRBJ2-2,-,medium-sized,TGTGCCAGCAGTGAAGACACCGGGGAGCTGTTTTTT,CASSEDTGELFF
TRBV6-1,TRBJ1-4,-,once,TGTGCCAGCAGTGAAGCCCAGTGGGCTAATGAAAAACTGTTTTTT,CASSEAQWANEKLFF
TRBV6-1,TRBJ1-2,-,few,TGTGCCAGCAGTGAAGACAGGGCCGGGGGCTACACCTTC,CASSEDRAGGYTF
TRBV11-2,TRBJ1-2,-,-,TGTGCCAGCGAACGAACGGGGTCCGATGGCTACACCTTC,CASERTGSDGYTF
TRBV7-9,TRBJ1-1,-,-,TGTGCCAGCAGCTTCCAGTCCGTGAACACTGAAGCTTTCTTT,CASSFQSVNTEAFF
TRBV18,TRBJ1-1,-,-,TGTGCCAGCTCACCGCCTTCGAGCCTGGGGTACACTGAAGCTTTCTTT,CASSPPSSLGYTEAFF
TRBV2,TRBJ1-6,-,medium-sized,TGTGCCAGCAATGACCTCAACAGGGAGAATTCACCCCTCCACTTT,CASNDLNRENSPLHF
TRBV5-1,TRBJ2-6,-,-,TGCGCCAGCAGTAACCTGGCCAGCCTAACTGGGGCCAACGTCCTGACTTTC,CASSNLASLTGANVLTF